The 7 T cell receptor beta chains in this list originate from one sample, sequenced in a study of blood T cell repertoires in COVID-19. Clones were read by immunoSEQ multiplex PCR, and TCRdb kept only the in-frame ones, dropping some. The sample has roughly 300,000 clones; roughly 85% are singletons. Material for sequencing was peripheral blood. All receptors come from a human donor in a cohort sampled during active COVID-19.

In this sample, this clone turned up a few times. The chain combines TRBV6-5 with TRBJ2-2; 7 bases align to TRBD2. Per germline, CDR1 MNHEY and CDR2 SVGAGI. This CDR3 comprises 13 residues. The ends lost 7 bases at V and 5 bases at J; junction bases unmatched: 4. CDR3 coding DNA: TGTGCCAGCAACCCTAGCGGAACCGGGGAGCTGTTTTTT. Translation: CASNPSGTGELFF.

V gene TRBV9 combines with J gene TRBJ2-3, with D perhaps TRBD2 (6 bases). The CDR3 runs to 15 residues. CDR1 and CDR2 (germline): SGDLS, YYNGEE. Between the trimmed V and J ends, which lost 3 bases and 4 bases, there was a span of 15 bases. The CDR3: CASSGLSGGADTQYF. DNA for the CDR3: TGTGCCAGCAGCGGCCTCAGCGGAGGGGCAGATACGCAGTATTTT.

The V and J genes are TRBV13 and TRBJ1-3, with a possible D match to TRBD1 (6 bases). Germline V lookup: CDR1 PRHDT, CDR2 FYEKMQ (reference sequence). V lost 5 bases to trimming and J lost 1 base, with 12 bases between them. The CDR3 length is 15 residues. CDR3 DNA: TGTGCCAGCAGCAACCGGGACAAGTCTGGAAACACCATATATTTT. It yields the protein CASSNRDKSGNTIYF.

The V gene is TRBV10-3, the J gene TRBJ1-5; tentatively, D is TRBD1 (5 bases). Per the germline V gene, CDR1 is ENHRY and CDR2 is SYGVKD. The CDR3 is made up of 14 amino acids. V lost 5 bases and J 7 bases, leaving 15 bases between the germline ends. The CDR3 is CAISLGQGGQPQHF. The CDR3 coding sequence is TGTGCCATCAGTCTCGGGCAGGGAGGACAGCCCCAGCATTTT.

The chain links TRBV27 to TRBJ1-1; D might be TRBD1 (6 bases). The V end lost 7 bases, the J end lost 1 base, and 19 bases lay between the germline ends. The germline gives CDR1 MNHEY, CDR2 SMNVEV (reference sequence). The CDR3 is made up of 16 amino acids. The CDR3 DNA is TGTGCCAGCATCCCCAGCCAGGGGTTTTGGAACACTGAAGCTTTCTTT. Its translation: CASIPSQGFWNTEAFF.

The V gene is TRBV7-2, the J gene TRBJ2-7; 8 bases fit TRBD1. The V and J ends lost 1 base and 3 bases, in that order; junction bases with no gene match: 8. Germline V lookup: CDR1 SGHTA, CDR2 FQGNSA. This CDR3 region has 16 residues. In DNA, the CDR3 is TGTGCCAGCAGCTTAGGGGCAGGGACAGGAGTCTACGAGCAGTACTTC. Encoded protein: CASSLGAGTGVYEQYF.

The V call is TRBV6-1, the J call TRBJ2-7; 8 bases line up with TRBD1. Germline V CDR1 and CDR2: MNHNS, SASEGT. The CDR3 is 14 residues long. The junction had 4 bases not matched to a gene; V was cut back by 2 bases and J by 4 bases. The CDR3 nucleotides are TGTGCCAGCAGTGAAAACAGGGGGTGGTACGAGCAGTACTTC. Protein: CASSENRGWYEQYF.